The 26 T cell receptor beta chains reported below all come from one sample, sequenced in a study of shared clonotypes between healthy human individuals. Method: immunoSEQ multiplex PCR; TCRdb's copy keeps in-frame clones and lacks some. The top ten clones hold 0.13% of a sample with 2 million or so clones, 85% to 95% of them seen once. Sequenced input: naive CD4+ T cells sorted from blood. Sample subset: CD45RA+ positively selected. Receptor source: a man aged 18 to 35 in good health.

This rearrangement joins TRBV15 to TRBJ1-5; weak D call: TRBD1 (6 bases). The CDR3 runs 16 residues. V gave up 1 base and J gave up 0 bases, with 10 bases separating them. The germline CDR1 and CDR2 sequences are LNHNV and YYDKDF (reference sequence). CDR3 amino acids: CATSRGGQYSNQPQHF. For the CDR3, the DNA is TGTGCCACCAGCAGAGGAGGACAGTATAGCAATCAGCCCCAGCATTTT. Based on the CDR3 plus reference TRBV15 and TRBJ1-5, the full variable domain is DAMVIQNPRYQVTQFGKPVTLSCSQTLNHNVMYWYQQKSSQAPKLLFHYYDKDFNNEADTPDNFQSRRPNTSFCFLDIRSPGLGDTAMYLCATSRGGQYSNQPQHFGDGTRLSIL.

The chain recombines TRBV5-1 with TRBJ2-3; tentatively, D is TRBD2 (6 bases). V lost 5 bases to trimming and J lost 4 bases, with 14 bases between them. The length of the CDR3 is 14 residues. Germline V lookup: CDR1 SGHRS, CDR2 YFSETQ. The CDR3 reads CASRLGVAADTQYF. DNA for the CDR3: TGCGCCAGCAGGCTGGGGGTAGCGGCAGATACGCAGTATTTT.

The J gene is TRBJ2-5, the V gene TRBV28; 9 nucleotides match TRBD1. V shed 11 bases and J 5 bases; nucleotides not matched to a gene: 15. In germline, CDR1 is MDHEN, CDR2 SYDVKM. The CDR3 consists of 15 residues. CDR3 DNA: TGTGCCGCCTCACCCAGGACAGGGGTAAAGGAGACCCAGTACTTC. Encoded protein: CAASPRTGVKETQYF.

In regard to this clone: The identical CDR3 is also encoded by other nucleotide sequences in the sample. The J gene is TRBJ1-6, the V gene TRBV2, with TRBD1 identical over 7 bases. Germline CDR1 SNHLY, CDR2 FYNNEI. V dropped 6 bases and J dropped 5; count of bases not matched to a gene: 1. The CDR3 is 13 amino acids. CDR3 nucleotides: TGTGCCAGCAGAGACAGGGATAATTCACCCCTCCACTTT. Amino acids: CASRDRDNSPLHF.

V and J are TRBV11-2 and TRBJ1-2, with D hard to call. CDR3 length equals 16 residues. Trimming took off 0 bases at V and 4 bases at J, with 15 bases between the two ends. Looked up from germline, CDR1 is SGHAT and CDR2 is FQNNGV. CDR3 coding DNA: TGTGCCAGCAGCTTAGACCGGGCTTCTCCCCTCTATGGCTACACCTTC. This gives the protein CASSLDRASPLYGYTF.

This clone was detected once. The genes are TRBV7-2 and TRBJ1-2; D gene unclear. The CDR3 is 13 residues long. Trimming took off 2 bases at V and 2 bases at J, with 6 bases between the two ends. CDR1 and CDR2 from the germline V gene are SGHTA and FQGNSA. In DNA, the CDR3 is TGTGCCAGCAGCTTAACGTACAACTATGGCTACACCTTC. It translates to CASSLTYNYGYTF.

The chain has TRBV7-2 and TRBJ2-5, with D hard to call. CDR1 and CDR2 from the germline V gene are SGHTA and FQGNSA. The CDR3 length is 16 residues. The germline V and J ends were trimmed by 1 base and 4 bases, with 16 bases remaining between them. The CDR3 reads CASSLDLGFIAETQYF. CDR3 nucleotide sequence: TGTGCCAGCAGCTTAGATTTGGGTTTCATAGCAGAGACCCAGTACTTC.

Only one count was recorded for this clone. V is TRBV5-1 and J is TRBJ1-2; the D gene is possibly TRBD1 (5 bases). The CDR3 covers 12 residues. CDR1 is SGHRS, CDR2 YFSETQ, per germline. V gave up 6 bases and J gave up 7 bases, with 13 bases separating them. Here the CDR3 DNA reads TGCGCCAGCAACCCGGACGGGGGTGGCTACACCTTC. This encodes CASNPDGGGYTF.

This chain connects TRBV19 to TRBJ2-1, with D uncertain. The germline V gene has CDR1 LNHDA and CDR2 SQIVND (reference sequence). This CDR3 spans 17 amino acids. V lost 3 bases and J lost 0, with 15 bases in between. The CDR3: CASSIRSLESSYNEQFF. For the CDR3, the DNA is TGTGCCAGTAGTATTCGGTCGCTAGAAAGCTCCTACAATGAGCAGTTCTTC.

On this clone itself: This may come from a read error, since a much larger clone is one base off. The J gene is TRBJ2-5, the V gene TRBV6-1; 8 bases map to TRBD1. With the DNA end fitting TRBJ2-7 better, the J assignment may be wrong. Germline V gene lookup returns CDR1 MNHNS and CDR2 SASEGT. This CDR3 spans 13 amino acids. CDR3 region: CASRGTGSYEQYF. The DNA for the CDR3 is TGTGCCAGCAGGGGGACAGGCTCCTACGAGCAGTACTTC.

The V gene is TRBV18, the J gene TRBJ2-1; 10 bases line up with TRBD2. V lost 3 bases, J lost 8 bases, and 7 bases stayed unmatched. The germline V gene has CDR1 KGHSH and CDR2 LQKENI. This CDR3 has 15 amino acids. CDR3 sequence reads: CASSPLAGAAYEQFF. The DNA of the CDR3 is TGTGCCAGCTCACCGCTAGCGGGAGCTGCTTATGAGCAGTTCTTC. Filled out from reference TRBV18 and TRBJ2-1, the complete variable domain reads NAGVMQNPRHLVRRRGQEARLRCSPMKGHSHVYWYRQLPEEGLKFMVYLQKENIIDESGMPKERFSAEFPKEGPSILRIQQVVRGDSAAYFCASSPLAGAAYEQFFGPGTRLTVL.

This clone was seen only once. The rearrangement joins TRBV7-8 to TRBJ1-1; TRBD1 is a possible D gene (6 bases). Per the germline V gene, CDR1 is SGHVS and CDR2 is FQNEAQ. Trimming left V 5 bases short and J 1 base short, with 11 bases between. This CDR3 has 14 residues. CDR3 sequence: CASSRGLWNTEAFF. In DNA form, the CDR3 reads TGTGCCAGCAGCCGGGGGCTTTGGAACACTGAAGCTTTCTTT.

The chain couples TRBV6-5 to TRBJ1-5; perhaps TRBD1 as D (6 bases). The CDR3 covers 15 residues. Trimming stripped 5 bases from V and 6 bases from J, with 17 bases between. CDR1 is MNHEY and CDR2 is SVGAGI in the germline V gene. In DNA form, the CDR3 reads TGTGCCAGCAGTCCATCGGGGGGCGATAGTCAGCCCCAGCATTTT. Protein sequence: CASSPSGGDSQPQHF.

The chain is built from TRBV11-2 and TRBJ2-7; 13 nucleotides align to TRBD2. V gave up 5 bases and J gave up 7 bases; unmatched junction bases: 8. This CDR3 region has 15 residues. Germline CDR1 and CDR2: SGHAT and FQNNGV. The CDR3 sequence: CASSPLAGGAWEQYF. The CDR3 DNA reads as TGTGCCAGCAGCCCACTAGCGGGAGGGGCTTGGGAGCAGTACTTC.

The chain is built from TRBV2 and TRBJ2-5; maybe TRBD1 (6 bases). Trimming pared 3 bases from V and 6 bases from J, leaving 17 bases between. The CDR3 contains 15 residues. Looked up from germline, CDR1 is SNHLY and CDR2 is FYNNEI. The chain's CDR3 is CASSESMGASKTQYF. Here the CDR3 DNA reads TGTGCCAGCAGTGAGAGTATGGGGGCTTCGAAGACCCAGTACTTC.

The chain carries TRBV11-2 and TRBJ2-4; 8 nucleotides agree with TRBD2. Germline V gives CDR1 SGHAT, CDR2 FQNNGV. The ends lost 5 bases at V and 5 bases at J; junction bases unmatched: 11. The length of the CDR3 is 16 residues. The DNA of the CDR3 is TGTGCCAGCAGCCCGGGTATCGGGGGGGTTGAAAACATTCAGTACTTC. Translated, it gives CASSPGIGGVENIQYF.

The gene calls are TRBV15 and TRBJ2-5; 11 nucleotides agree with TRBD2. There are 15 residues in the CDR3. The germline CDR1 and CDR2 sequences are LNHNV and YYDKDF (reference sequence). With V trimmed by 3 bases and J by 5 bases, 5 bases remained unmatched. In DNA, the CDR3 is TGTGCCACCAGCAGTAGCGGGAGGGTCGGGGAGACCCAGTACTTC. This encodes CATSSSGRVGETQYF.

Details on this clone: Other DNA sequences within the sample encode an identical CDR3. The chain has TRBV7-2 and TRBJ1-1, with D hard to call. The CDR3 runs 13 residues. The germline gives CDR1 SGHTA, CDR2 FQGNSA. Trimming left V 1 base short and J 0 bases short, with 3 bases between. As DNA, the CDR3 is TGTGCCAGCAGCTTAGGGATGAACACTGAAGCTTTCTTT. This gives the protein CASSLGMNTEAFF.

This chain connects TRBV10-1 to TRBJ2-2; D gene ambiguous. The germline V gene encodes CDR1 WNHNN and CDR2 SYGVQD (reference sequence). V was pared by 5 bases and J by 6 bases, with 13 bases between. This CDR3 has 14 amino acids. CDR3 nucleotides: TGCGCCAGCAGTCCCCTAGTTGGGTCCGGGGAGCTGTTTTTT. It translates to CASSPLVGSGELFF.

The genes are TRBV10-2 and TRBJ1-4, with 7 bases aligning to TRBD1. This CDR3 region has 14 residues. Germline V gene sequence: CDR1 WSHSY, CDR2 SAAADI. V was pared by 8 bases and J by 3 bases, with 6 bases of the junction left unmatched. Written as DNA, the CDR3 is TGCGCCAGCGGGCAGGGGGGCCCTAATGAAAAACTGTTTTTT. As protein: CASGQGGPNEKLFF.

The V gene is TRBV5-1, the J gene TRBJ2-1; D remains ambiguous. The germline V gene encodes CDR1 SGHRS and CDR2 YFSETQ. V lost 1 base and J 7 bases, leaving 21 bases between the germline ends. The CDR3 extends over 17 amino acids. The CDR3 nucleotides are TGCGCCAGCAGCTTGAATGTCCAGTTTCCTCCGAGGAATGAGCAGTTCTTC. Protein: CASSLNVQFPPRNEQFF.

The chain is built from TRBV11-2 and TRBJ2-5; D unresolved. V lost 1 base and J 0 bases, leaving 6 bases between the germline ends. This CDR3 region has 14 residues. From germline, CDR1 is SGHAT and CDR2 FQNNGV. The CDR3 DNA reads TGTGCCAGCAGCTTAGTACCCGACCAAGAGACCCAGTACTTC. It translates to CASSLVPDQETQYF. Looking up the rest from reference TRBV11-2 and TRBJ2-5 gives the full variable domain: EAGVAQSPRYKIIEKRQSVAFWCNPISGHATLYWYQQILGQGPKLLIQFQNNGVVDDSQLPKDRFSAERLKGVDSTLKIQPAKLEDSAVYLCASSLVPDQETQYFGPGTRLLVL.

The chain combines TRBV7-8 with TRBJ1-2; no clear D gene. The V and J ends lost 3 bases and 2 bases respectively, with 10 bases between them. Germline CDR1 and CDR2: SGHVS and FQNEAQ. This CDR3 has 14 residues. The CDR3 nucleotides are TGTGCCAGCAGCTTTGTGTTGGGGAACTATGGCTACACCTTC. It codes for CASSFVLGNYGYTF.

As regards this clone: Other nucleotide sequences from this sample produce the same CDR3. CDR3 nucleotide sequence: TGTGCCTGGAGGACGGCGAACACTGAAGCTTTCTTT. Translated, it gives CAWRTANTEAFF. This sequence joins TRBV30 and TRBJ1-1; D is unclear. The germline V gene has CDR1 GTSNPN and CDR2 SVGIG (reference sequence). The CDR3 has 12 residues. Trimming shortened V by 3 bases and J by 1 base, and 6 bases separated the two germline ends.

V gene TRBV15 combines with J gene TRBJ2-2; TRBD1 agrees at 9 bases. In germline, CDR1 is LNHNV, CDR2 YYDKDF (reference sequence). V lost 0 bases, J lost 5 bases, and 10 bases stayed unmatched. This CDR3 contains 18 residues. The chain's CDR3 is CATSRDWPGQGKTGELFF. CDR3 DNA: TGTGCCACCAGCAGAGATTGGCCGGGACAGGGTAAAACCGGGGAGCTGTTTTTT.

The V gene is TRBV6-5, the J gene TRBJ2-5; the D gene is possibly TRBD1 (7 bases). Trimming stripped 8 bases from V and 5 bases from J, with 15 bases between. CDR3 length: 13 amino acids. The V gene's germline CDR1 is MNHEY and CDR2 SVGAGI. CDR3 sequence (DNA): TGTGCCAGCGGCAGGGGGGTCCGGGAGACCCAGTACTTC. Its protein is CASGRGVRETQYF.